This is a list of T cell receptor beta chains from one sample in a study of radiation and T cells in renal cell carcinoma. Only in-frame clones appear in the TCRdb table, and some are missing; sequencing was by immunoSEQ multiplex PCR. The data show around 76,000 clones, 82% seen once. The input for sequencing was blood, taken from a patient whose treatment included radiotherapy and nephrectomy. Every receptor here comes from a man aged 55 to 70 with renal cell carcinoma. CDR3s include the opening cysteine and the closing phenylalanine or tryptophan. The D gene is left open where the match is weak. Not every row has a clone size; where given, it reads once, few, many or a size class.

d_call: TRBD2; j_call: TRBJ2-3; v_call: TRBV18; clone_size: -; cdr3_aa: CASSPLAGGPLSTDTQYF; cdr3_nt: TGTGCCAGCTCACCACTTGCGGGAGGGCCCCTAAGCACAGATACGCAGTATTTT
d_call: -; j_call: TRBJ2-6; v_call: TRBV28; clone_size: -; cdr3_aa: CASSIYFDRAGANVLTF; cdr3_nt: TGTGCCAGCAGTATCTATTTCGACAGAGCTGGGGCCAACGTCCTGACTTTC
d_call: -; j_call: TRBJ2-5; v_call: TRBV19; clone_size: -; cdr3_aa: CASSIDPGIGETQYF; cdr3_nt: TGTGCCAGTAGTATAGATCCGGGTATCGGAGAGACCCAGTACTTC
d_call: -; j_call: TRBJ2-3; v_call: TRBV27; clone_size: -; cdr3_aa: CASSFRRRGPDTQYF; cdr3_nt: TGTGCCAGCAGTTTCCGGCGTCGGGGCCCAGATACGCAGTATTTT
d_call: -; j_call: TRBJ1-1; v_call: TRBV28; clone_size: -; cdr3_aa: CASSSIEPIFSNMNTEAFF; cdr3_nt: TGTGCCAGCAGTTCTATAGAACCCATCTTTTCAAATATGAACACTGAAGCTTTCTTT
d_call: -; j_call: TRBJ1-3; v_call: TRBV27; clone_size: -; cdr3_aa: CASSFRGSQGNTIYF; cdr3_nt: TGTGCCAGCAGTTTTCGGGGCTCGCAAGGAAACACCATATATTTT
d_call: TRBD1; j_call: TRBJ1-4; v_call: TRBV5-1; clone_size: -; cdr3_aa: CASSLKLQGAEVEKLFF; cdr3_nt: TGCGCCAGCAGCTTGAAATTACAGGGGGCGGAAGTTGAAAAACTGTTTTTT
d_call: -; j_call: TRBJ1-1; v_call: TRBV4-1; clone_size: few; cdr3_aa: CASSLFGAGGTEAFF; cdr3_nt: TGCGCCAGCAGCCTGTTCGGGGCTGGGGGCACTGAAGCTTTCTTT
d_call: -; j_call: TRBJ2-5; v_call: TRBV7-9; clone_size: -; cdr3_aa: CASSPSFGLDQETQYF; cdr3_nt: TGTGCCAGCAGCCCCTCTTTCGGGCTAGATCAAGAGACCCAGTACTTC
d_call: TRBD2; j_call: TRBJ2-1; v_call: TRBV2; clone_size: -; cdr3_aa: CATEGKLAGGSEQFF; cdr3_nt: TGTGCCACCGAAGGGAAACTAGCGGGAGGGAGTGAGCAGTTCTTC
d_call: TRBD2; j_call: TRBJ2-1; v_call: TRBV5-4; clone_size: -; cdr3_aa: CASSLGLAWNEQFF; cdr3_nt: TGTGCCAGCAGCTTGGGACTAGCGTGGAATGAGCAGTTCTTC
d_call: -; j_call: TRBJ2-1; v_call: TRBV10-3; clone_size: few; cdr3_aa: CAISEIKGLPYNEQFF; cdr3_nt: TGTGCCATCAGTGAGATCAAGGGACTGCCATACAATGAGCAGTTCTTC
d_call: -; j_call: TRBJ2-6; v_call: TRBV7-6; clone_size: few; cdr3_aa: CASSLDRGGAPGANVLTF; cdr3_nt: TGTGCCAGCAGCTTAGATCGGGGAGGTGCTCCCGGGGCCAACGTCCTGACTTTC
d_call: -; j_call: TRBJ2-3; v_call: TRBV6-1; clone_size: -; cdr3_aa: CASSEDSHPASSQYF; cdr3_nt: TGTGCCAGCAGTGAAGACTCGCACCCGGCGTCATCGCAGTATTTT
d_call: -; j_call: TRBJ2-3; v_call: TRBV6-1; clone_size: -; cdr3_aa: CASRAPGLSDTQYF; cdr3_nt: TGTGCCAGCAGAGCCCCGGGACTCTCAGATACGCAGTATTTT
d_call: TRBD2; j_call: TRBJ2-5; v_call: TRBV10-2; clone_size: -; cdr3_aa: CASSGASGRVGQETQYF; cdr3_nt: TGCGCCAGCAGTGGGGCTAGCGGGAGAGTCGGTCAAGAGACCCAGTACTTC
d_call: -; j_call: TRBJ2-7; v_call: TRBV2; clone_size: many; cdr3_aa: CASLRDMGYEQYF; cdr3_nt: TGTGCCAGCCTCCGGGACATGGGGTACGAGCAGTACTTC
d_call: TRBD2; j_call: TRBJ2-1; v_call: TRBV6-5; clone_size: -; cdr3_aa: CASRPTSGSYNEQFF; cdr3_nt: TGTGCCAGCAGACCAACTAGCGGCTCCTACAATGAGCAGTTCTTC
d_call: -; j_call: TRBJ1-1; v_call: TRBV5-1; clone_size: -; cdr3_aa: CASSLMPPQPGDPREAFF; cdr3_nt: TGCGCCAGCAGCTTGATGCCCCCACAGCCGGGAGATCCTCGTGAAGCTTTCTTT
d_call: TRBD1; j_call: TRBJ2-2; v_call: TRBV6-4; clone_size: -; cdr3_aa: CASSDSTGTGELFF; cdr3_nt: TGTGCCAGCAGTGACTCGACAGGGACCGGGGAGCTGTTTTTT
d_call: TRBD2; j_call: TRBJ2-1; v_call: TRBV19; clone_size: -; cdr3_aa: CASSPTSGSYNEQFF; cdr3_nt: TGTGCCAGTAGTCCAACTAGCGGCTCCTACAATGAGCAGTTCTTC
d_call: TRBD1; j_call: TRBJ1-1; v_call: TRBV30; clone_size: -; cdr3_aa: CAWIGQDTYPEAFF; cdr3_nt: TGTGCCTGGATAGGACAGGATACTTATCCTGAAGCTTTCTTT
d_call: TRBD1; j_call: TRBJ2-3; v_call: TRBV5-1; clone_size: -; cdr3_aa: CASSLAGQGPTDTQYF; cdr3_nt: TGCGCCAGCAGCTTGGCAGGACAGGGACCCACAGATACGCAGTATTTT
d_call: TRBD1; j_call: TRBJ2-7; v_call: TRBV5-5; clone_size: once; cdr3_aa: CASSFGTGISYEQYF; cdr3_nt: TGTGCCAGCAGCTTTGGGACAGGGATCTCCTACGAGCAGTACTTC
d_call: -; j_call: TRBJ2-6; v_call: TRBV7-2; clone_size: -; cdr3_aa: CASSLAAGANVLTF; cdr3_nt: TGTGCCAGCAGCTTAGCAGCTGGGGCCAACGTCCTGACTTTC
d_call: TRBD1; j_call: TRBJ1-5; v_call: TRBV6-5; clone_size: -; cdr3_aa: CASSYRDRRGQPQHF; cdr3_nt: TGTGCCAGCAGTTACCGGGACAGAAGGGGTCAGCCCCAGCATTTT
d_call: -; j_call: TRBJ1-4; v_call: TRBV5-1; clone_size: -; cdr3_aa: CASSLVGPGRDEKLFF; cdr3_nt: TGCGCCAGCAGCTTGGTGGGTCCGGGTCGGGATGAAAAACTGTTTTTT
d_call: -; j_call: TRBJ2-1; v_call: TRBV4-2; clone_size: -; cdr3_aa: CASSQGSGGDYNEQFF; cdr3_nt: TGTGCCAGCAGCCAGGGTAGTGGGGGAGACTACAATGAGCAGTTCTTC
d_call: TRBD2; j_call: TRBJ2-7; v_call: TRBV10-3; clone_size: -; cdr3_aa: CAIRTSGRNEQYF; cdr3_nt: TGTGCCATCAGGACTAGCGGGAGGAACGAGCAGTACTTC
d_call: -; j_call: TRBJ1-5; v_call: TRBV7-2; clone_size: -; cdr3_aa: CASSLGAANQPQHF; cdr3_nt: TGTGCCAGCAGCTTAGGGGCAGCAAATCAGCCCCAGCATTTT
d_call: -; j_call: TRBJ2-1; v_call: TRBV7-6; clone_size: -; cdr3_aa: CASSLAPAGNEQFF; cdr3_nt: TGTGCCAGCAGCTTAGCCCCCGCCGGGAATGAGCAGTTCTTC
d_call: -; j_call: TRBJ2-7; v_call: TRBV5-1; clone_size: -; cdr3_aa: CASSLVTGIAGQAYEQYF; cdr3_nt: TGCGCCAGCAGCTTGGTAACGGGAATAGCGGGACAGGCTTACGAGCAGTACTTC
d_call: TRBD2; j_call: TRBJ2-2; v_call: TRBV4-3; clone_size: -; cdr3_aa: CASSQAGLATILDTGELFF; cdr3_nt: TGCGCCAGCAGCCAAGCAGGACTAGCCACAATCCTGGACACCGGGGAGCTGTTTTTT
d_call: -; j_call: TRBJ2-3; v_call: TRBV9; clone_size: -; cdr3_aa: CASGSGSTDTQYF; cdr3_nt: TGTGCCAGCGGGAGCGGGAGCACAGATACGCAGTATTTT
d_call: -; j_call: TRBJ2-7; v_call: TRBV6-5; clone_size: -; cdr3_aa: CASGPGYEQYF; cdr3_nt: TGTGCCAGCGGGCCGGGCTACGAGCAGTACTTC
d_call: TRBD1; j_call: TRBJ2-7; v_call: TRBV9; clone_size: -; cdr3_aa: CASSGVGQDTEQYF; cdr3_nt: TGTGCCAGCAGCGGAGTTGGACAGGACACCGAGCAGTACTTC
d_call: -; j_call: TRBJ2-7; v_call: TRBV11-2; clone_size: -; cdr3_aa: CASSTPEFVDEQYF; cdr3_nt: TGTGCCAGCAGCACCCCAGAGTTTGTAGACGAGCAGTACTTC
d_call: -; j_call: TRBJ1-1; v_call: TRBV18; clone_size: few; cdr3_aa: CASSPDATEAFF; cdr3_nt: TGTGCCAGCTCCCCCGACGCCACTGAAGCTTTCTTT
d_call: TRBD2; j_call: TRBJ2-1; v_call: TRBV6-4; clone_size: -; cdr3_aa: CASSTSASSYNEQFF; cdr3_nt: TGTGCCAGCAGTACTAGCGCGAGCTCCTACAATGAGCAGTTCTTC
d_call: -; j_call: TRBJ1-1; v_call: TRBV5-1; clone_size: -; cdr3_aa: CASSSAGGTEAFF; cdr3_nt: TGCGCCAGCAGCTCTGCAGGAGGCACTGAAGCTTTCTTT
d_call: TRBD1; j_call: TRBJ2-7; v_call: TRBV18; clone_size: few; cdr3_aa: CASSPGQGEQYF; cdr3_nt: TGTGCCAGCTCACCTGGACAGGGCGAGCAGTACTTC
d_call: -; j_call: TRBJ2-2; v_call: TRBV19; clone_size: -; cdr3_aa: CASSAGPFSGELFF; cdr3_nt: TGTGCCAGTAGTGCGGGACCATTTAGCGGGGAGCTGTTTTTT
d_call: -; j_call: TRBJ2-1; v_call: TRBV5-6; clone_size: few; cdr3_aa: CASSLGPYNEQFF; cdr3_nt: TGTGCCAGCAGCCTGGGACCCTACAATGAGCAGTTCTTC
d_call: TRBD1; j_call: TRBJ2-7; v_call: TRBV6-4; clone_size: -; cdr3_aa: CASRRDRGLYF; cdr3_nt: TGTGCCAGCCGCCGGGACAGGGGGCTGTACTTC
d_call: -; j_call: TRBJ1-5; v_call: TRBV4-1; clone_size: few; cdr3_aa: CASSLNSNQPQHF; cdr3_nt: TGCGCCAGCAGCCTTAATAGCAATCAGCCCCAGCATTTT
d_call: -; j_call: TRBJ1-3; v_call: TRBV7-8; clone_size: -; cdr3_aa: CASSLRDTGNTIYF; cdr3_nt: TGTGCCAGCAGCTTACGGGACACTGGAAACACCATATATTTT
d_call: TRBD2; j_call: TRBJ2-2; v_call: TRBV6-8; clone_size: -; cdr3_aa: CASSGLRAGELFF; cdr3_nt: TGTGCCAGTTCGGGACTAAGGGCCGGGGAGCTGTTTTTT
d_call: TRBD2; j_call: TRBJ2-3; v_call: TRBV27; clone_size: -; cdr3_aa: CASRRLAGGSTDTQYF; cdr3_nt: TGTGCCAGCAGACGACTAGCGGGAGGTTCCACAGATACGCAGTATTTT